The rows below give T cell receptor beta chains drawn from one sample of a study of T-cell memory formation after mild COVID-19. TCRdb recomputed calls from the 5' RACE reads with MiXCR, one row per CDR3 protein. Altogether fewer than 450,000 distinct CDR3 sequences are present, 20% to 30% being singletons, with the ten largest covering 8.8%. Input material: PBMCs or a T cell subset sorted from them (not recorded which). These receptors came from an adult woman who had mild COVID-19 (a few samples of this study predate the infection). Cell type and time point are not known. CDR3s include the opening cysteine and the closing phenylalanine or tryptophan. Fields, in order: J gene, D gene, V gene, clone size, CDR3 protein, CDR3 DNA. A D gene is named only where the DNA matches it firmly. Clone size, where shown, is once, few, many, or a class for clones that have expanded.

j_call: TRBJ1-1
d_call: -
v_call: TRBV24-1
clone_size: -
cdr3_aa: CATSDGGRQKNTEAFF
cdr3_nt: TGTGCCACCAGTGATGGGGGAAGACAGAAGAACACTGAAGCTTTCTTT

j_call: TRBJ2-7
d_call: -
v_call: TRBV7-9
clone_size: few
cdr3_aa: CASSLTAGIYEQYF
cdr3_nt: TGTGCCAGCAGCTTAACGGCGGGGATATACGAGCAGTACTTC

j_call: TRBJ2-3
d_call: TRBD2
v_call: TRBV20-1
clone_size: few
cdr3_aa: CSASRQGGEDTQYF
cdr3_nt: TGCAGTGCTAGCCGGCAGGGAGGGGAGGATACGCAGTATTTT

j_call: TRBJ1-5
d_call: TRBD1
v_call: TRBV12-3/TRBV12-4
clone_size: -
cdr3_aa: CASSSAGQASNQPQHF
cdr3_nt: TGTGCCAGCAGTTCGGCCGGACAGGCTAGCAATCAGCCCCAGCATTTT

j_call: TRBJ2-1
d_call: TRBD1
v_call: TRBV5-8
clone_size: many
cdr3_aa: CASSLNPGQQGDEQFF
cdr3_nt: TGTGCCAGCAGCTTAAACCCGGGACAGCAAGGAGATGAGCAGTTCTTC

j_call: TRBJ2-4
d_call: -
v_call: TRBV20-1
clone_size: -
cdr3_aa: CSARDHRVLAKNIQYF
cdr3_nt: TGCAGCGCCCGGGACCACAGGGTTCTAGCCAAAAACATTCAGTACTTC

j_call: TRBJ1-2
d_call: TRBD1
v_call: TRBV7-6
clone_size: -
cdr3_aa: CASSLDRGNGYTF
cdr3_nt: TGTGCCAGCAGCTTAGACAGGGGGAATGGCTACACCTTC

j_call: TRBJ2-3
d_call: -
v_call: TRBV2
clone_size: -
cdr3_aa: CASRTFDRRTDTQYF
cdr3_nt: TGTGCCAGCAGAACGTTCGACAGACGCACAGATACGCAGTATTTT

j_call: TRBJ2-5
d_call: TRBD2
v_call: TRBV3-1
clone_size: -
cdr3_aa: CASSPVGSGVQETQYF
cdr3_nt: TGTGCCAGCAGCCCAGTAGGAAGCGGGGTACAAGAGACCCAGTACTTC

j_call: TRBJ1-1
d_call: -
v_call: TRBV9
clone_size: few
cdr3_aa: CASTPDANTEAFF
cdr3_nt: TGTGCCAGTACCCCGGACGCAAACACTGAAGCTTTCTTT

j_call: TRBJ1-3
d_call: TRBD1
v_call: TRBV20-1
clone_size: -
cdr3_aa: CSARDPAGGNTIYF
cdr3_nt: TGCAGTGCTAGAGATCCGGCAGGGGGCAACACCATATATTTT